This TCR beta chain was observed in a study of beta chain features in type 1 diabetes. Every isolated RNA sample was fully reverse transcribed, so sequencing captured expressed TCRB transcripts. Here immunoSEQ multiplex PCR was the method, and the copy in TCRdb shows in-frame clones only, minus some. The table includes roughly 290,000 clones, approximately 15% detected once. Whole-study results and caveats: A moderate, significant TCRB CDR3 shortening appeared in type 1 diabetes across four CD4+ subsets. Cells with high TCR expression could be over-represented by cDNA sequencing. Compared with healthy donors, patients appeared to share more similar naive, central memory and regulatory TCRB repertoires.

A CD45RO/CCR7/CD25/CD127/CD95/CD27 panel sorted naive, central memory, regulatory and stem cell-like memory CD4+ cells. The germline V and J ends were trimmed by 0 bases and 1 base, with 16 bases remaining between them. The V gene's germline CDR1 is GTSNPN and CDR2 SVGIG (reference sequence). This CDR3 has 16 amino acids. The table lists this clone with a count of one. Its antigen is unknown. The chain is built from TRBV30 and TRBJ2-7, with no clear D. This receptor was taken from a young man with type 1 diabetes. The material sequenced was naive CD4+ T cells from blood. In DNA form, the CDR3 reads TGTGCCTGGAGTGTCCCGGGTGCAACCCCGTCCTACGAGCAGTACTTC. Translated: CAWSVPGATPSYEQYF.